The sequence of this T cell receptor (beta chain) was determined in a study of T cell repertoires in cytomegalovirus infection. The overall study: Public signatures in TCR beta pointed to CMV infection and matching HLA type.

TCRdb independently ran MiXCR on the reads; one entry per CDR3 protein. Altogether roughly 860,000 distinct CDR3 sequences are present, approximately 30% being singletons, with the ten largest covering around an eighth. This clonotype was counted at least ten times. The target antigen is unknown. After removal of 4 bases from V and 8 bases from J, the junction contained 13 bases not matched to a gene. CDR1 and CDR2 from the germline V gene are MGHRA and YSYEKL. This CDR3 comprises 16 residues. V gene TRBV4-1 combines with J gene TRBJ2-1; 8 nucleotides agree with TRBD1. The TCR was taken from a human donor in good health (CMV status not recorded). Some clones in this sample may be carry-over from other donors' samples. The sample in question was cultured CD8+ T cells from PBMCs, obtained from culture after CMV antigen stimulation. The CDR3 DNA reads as TGCGCCAGCAGCCGCCTCCCGGGACAGGATTTCGATGAGCAGTTCTTC. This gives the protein CASSRLPGQDFDEQFF.